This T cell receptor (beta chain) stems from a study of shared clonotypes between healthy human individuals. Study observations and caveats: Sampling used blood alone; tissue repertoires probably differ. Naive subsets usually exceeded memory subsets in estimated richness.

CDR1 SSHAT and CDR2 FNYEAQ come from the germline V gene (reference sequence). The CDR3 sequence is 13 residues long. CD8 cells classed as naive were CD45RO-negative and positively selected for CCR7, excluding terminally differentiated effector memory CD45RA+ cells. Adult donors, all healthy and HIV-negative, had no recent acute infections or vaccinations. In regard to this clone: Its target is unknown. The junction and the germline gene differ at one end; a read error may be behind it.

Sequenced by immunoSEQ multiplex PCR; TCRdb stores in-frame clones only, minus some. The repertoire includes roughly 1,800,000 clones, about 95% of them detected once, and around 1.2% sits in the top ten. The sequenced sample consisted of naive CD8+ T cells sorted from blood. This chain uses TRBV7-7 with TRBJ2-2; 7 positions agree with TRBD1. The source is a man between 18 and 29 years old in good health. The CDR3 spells CASSLTGSGELFF. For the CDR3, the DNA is TGTGCTAGCAGCTTGACAGGGTCCGGGGAGCTGTTTTTT.